A selection of T cell receptor beta chains follows, all from one sample in a study of blood T cell repertoires in COVID-19. The data were produced by immunoSEQ multiplex PCR, yet TCRdb's version contains in-frame clones alone and is incomplete. The sample holds some 320,000 clones, around 90% seen once. The sequenced sample was PBMCs or T cells enriched from blood (not recorded which). These receptors came from a man aged 60-69 years who had recovered from COVID-19. CDR3s include the opening cysteine and the closing phenylalanine or tryptophan. The D gene is left open where the match is weak. Rows may omit the clone size; those that give it use once, few, many or a size class.

D gene	clone size	V gene	J gene	CDR3 length	CDR3 protein	CDR3 DNA
-	-	TRBV28	TRBJ1-1	16	CASTIYGLAQTTEAFF	TGTGCCAGCACTATTTATGGACTAGCACAGACAACTGAAGCTTTCTTT
TRBD2	-	TRBV5-5	TRBJ2-7	14	CASSSTSAPYEQYF	TGTGCCAGCAGCTCCACTAGCGCTCCCTACGAGCAGTACTTC
TRBD2	many	TRBV6-4	TRBJ2-3	14	CASSLAGGTDTQYF	TGTGCCAGCAGTCTAGCGGGGGGCACAGATACGCAGTATTTT
-	-	TRBV19	TRBJ2-3	13	CASSLISTDTQYF	TGTGCCAGTAGTCTAATAAGCACAGATACGCAGTATTTT
TRBD2	-	TRBV3-1/TRBV3-2	TRBJ2-7	15	CASRTGLATSYEQYF	TGTGCCAGCAGAACCGGACTAGCGACGTCCTACGAGCAGTACTTC
TRBD1	-	TRBV3-1/TRBV3-2	TRBJ2-2	18	CASSQPPRGRWGTGELFF	TGTGCCAGCAGCCAACCCCCCAGGGGGCGGTGGGGAACCGGGGAGCTGTTTTTT
-	once	TRBV6-4	TRBJ1-6	14	CASSEGRHLSPLHF	TGTGCCAGCAGTGAAGGCAGGCATCTTTCACCCCTCCACTTT
-	-	TRBV10-1	TRBJ1-2	17	CASSGAIGPGGSGGYTF	TGCGCCAGCAGTGGCGCGATTGGACCTGGCGGATCGGGGGGCTACACCTTC
TRBD1	-	TRBV30	TRBJ1-4	14	CAWSLGTGFEKLFF	TGTGCCTGGAGTCTGGGGACAGGGTTTGAAAAACTGTTTTTT
-	few	TRBV19	TRBJ1-6	13	CASSIGALAPLHF	TGTGCCAGTAGTATCGGTGCCCTGGCACCCCTCCACTTT
TRBD1	-	TRBV14	TRBJ1-1	13	CASSQQGAGGAFF	TGTGCCAGCAGCCAACAGGGGGCTGGCGGAGCTTTCTTT
-	-	TRBV11-3	TRBJ2-7	14	CASRPMGPLDEQYF	TGTGCCAGCAGACCGATGGGCCCCCTGGACGAGCAGTACTTC
-	-	TRBV7-8	TRBJ1-2	13	CASSLSGVHGYTF	TGTGCCAGCAGCTTAAGCGGGGTCCATGGCTACACCTTC
-	-	TRBV7-6	TRBJ2-7	12	CASSLRGGEQYF	TGTGCCAGCAGCTTAAGGGGCGGCGAGCAGTACTTC
TRBD2	-	TRBV11-3	TRBJ2-1	18	CASSLDLLAGAQLVEQFF	TGTGCCAGCAGCTTAGATCTACTAGCGGGAGCCCAACTGGTTGAGCAGTTCTTC
TRBD1	-	TRBV7-2	TRBJ2-1	15	CASSSDRGPYNEQFF	TGTGCCAGCAGCTCCGACAGGGGGCCCTACAATGAGCAGTTCTTC
TRBD2	-	TRBV4-3	TRBJ2-5	15	CASSQLAGGKETQYF	TGCGCCAGCAGCCAACTAGCGGGGGGAAAGGAGACCCAGTACTTC
TRBD1	-	TRBV5-6	TRBJ1-5	15	CASSLAGQGGRPQHF	TGTGCCAGCAGCTTGGCGGGACAGGGGGGTCGGCCCCAGCATTTT
-	-	TRBV30	TRBJ2-1	16	CAWRRRGKDFYNEQFF	TGTGCCTGGAGAAGGAGAGGGAAAGACTTCTACAATGAGCAGTTCTTC
-	-	TRBV4-2	TRBJ2-7	15	CASSQELSSPYEQYF	TGTGCCAGCAGCCAAGAGTTATCAAGCCCCTACGAGCAGTACTTC
-	-	TRBV7-9	TRBJ1-1	13	CASSLAPGTEAFF	TGTGCCAGCAGCTTAGCTCCGGGGACTGAAGCTTTCTTT
TRBD2	-	TRBV19	TRBJ2-1	14	CASSIGTSRNEQFF	TGTGCCAGTAGTATAGGGACTAGCAGGAATGAGCAGTTCTTC
-	-	TRBV5-1	TRBJ1-4	14	CASSLAATNEKLFF	TGCGCCAGCAGCTTGGCCGCAACTAATGAAAAACTGTTTTTT
-	-	TRBV30	TRBJ1-4	12	CAWTGGNEKLFF	TGTGCCTGGACGGGGGGTAATGAAAAACTGTTTTTT
-	-	TRBV12-3/TRBV12-4	TRBJ1-2	12	CASSLNFGSYTF	TGTGCCAGCAGTTTGAATTTTGGGAGTTACACCTTC
-	-	TRBV6-5	TRBJ1-2	15	CASSYATGPDYGYTF	TGTGCCAGCAGTTATGCTACAGGGCCGGACTATGGCTACACCTTC
-	-	TRBV6-5	TRBJ1-2	14	CASSYEAGRGGYTF	TGTGCCAGCAGTTACGAGGCAGGGAGGGGAGGCTACACCTTC
TRBD2	-	TRBV7-9	TRBJ2-5	16	CASSFIPSGEKETQYF	TGTGCCAGCAGCTTTATTCCTAGCGGGGAAAAAGAGACCCAGTACTTC
-	-	TRBV3-1/TRBV3-2	TRBJ1-3	15	CASSPRRDFGNTIYF	TGTGCCAGCAGCCCCCGGAGGGACTTTGGAAACACCATATATTTT
TRBD1	-	TRBV7-3	TRBJ2-5	15	CASSRGTVRQETQYF	TGTGCCAGCAGCAGAGGGACAGTCAGGCAAGAGACCCAGTACTTC
-	-	TRBV5-5	TRBJ2-1	18	CASRSGEVKKSIYNEQFF	TGTGCCAGCAGATCCGGCGAGGTCAAGAAGTCTATCTACAATGAGCAGTTCTTC
-	-	TRBV19	TRBJ1-4	16	CASSMRGGATNEKLFF	TGTGCCAGTAGTATGCGGGGAGGCGCAACTAATGAAAAACTGTTTTTT
TRBD1	-	TRBV27	TRBJ2-1	18	CASSLTGQGYLSYNEQFF	TGTGCCAGCAGTTTAACGGGACAGGGATATTTGTCCTACAATGAGCAGTTCTTC
TRBD2	-	TRBV6-5	TRBJ2-1	13	CASGASGRVEQFF	TGTGCCAGCGGGGCTAGCGGGAGAGTCGAGCAGTTCTTC
-	-	TRBV27	TRBJ2-3	17	CASRQVTLNWGTDTQYF	TGTGCCAGCCGACAGGTGACACTTAATTGGGGCACAGATACGCAGTATTTT
TRBD1	-	TRBV2	TRBJ1-2	13	CASAVTGGYGYTF	TGTGCCAGCGCAGTGACAGGGGGGTACGGCTACACCTTC
TRBD1	-	TRBV7-2	TRBJ1-1	14	CASSQGGWNTEAFF	TGTGCCAGCAGCCAGGGGGGTTGGAACACTGAAGCTTTCTTT
-	-	TRBV19	TRBJ2-7	14	CASSIRAQGYEQYF	TGTGCCAGTAGTATACGGGCGCAGGGCTACGAGCAGTACTTC
TRBD1	-	TRBV27	TRBJ1-2	13	CASSFLQGAGYTF	TGTGCCAGCAGTTTCTTACAGGGGGCCGGCTACACCTTC
TRBD1	-	TRBV30	TRBJ1-2	13	CAWRRQGGYGYTF	TGTGCCTGGCGTCGACAGGGTGGGTATGGCTACACCTTC
-	-	TRBV7-8	TRBJ2-2	15	CASSFPTSGTGELFF	TGTGCCAGCAGCTTCCCGACTAGTGGGACCGGGGAGCTGTTTTTT
-	once	TRBV12-3/TRBV12-4	TRBJ1-3	13	CASSEVVGNTIYF	TGTGCCAGCAGTGAAGTAGTTGGAAACACCATATATTTT
-	-	TRBV9	TRBJ2-1	15	CASSPRDYSYNEQFF	TGTGCCAGCAGCCCACGAGATTACTCCTACAATGAGCAGTTCTTC
TRBD1	-	TRBV18	TRBJ1-4	14	CASSKDRAYEKLFF	TGTGCCAGCTCTAAAGACAGGGCATACGAAAAACTGTTTTTT
-	-	TRBV5-5	TRBJ1-5	13	CASSRVPVQPQHF	TGTGCCAGCAGCCGAGTCCCCGTTCAGCCCCAGCATTTT
-	-	TRBV27	TRBJ2-1	15	CASQAQEMSYNEQFF	TGTGCCAGCCAGGCACAGGAAATGAGCTACAATGAGCAGTTCTTC
TRBD1	few	TRBV7-8	TRBJ1-4	14	CASSKGQDREKLFF	TGTGCCAGCAGCAAGGGACAGGACAGAGAAAAACTGTTTTTT
TRBD1	-	TRBV14	TRBJ1-6	15	CASSQVTGRNSPLHF	TGTGCCAGCAGCCAAGTGACAGGGCGTAATTCACCCCTCCACTTT